This TCR beta chain was obtained from a study of read filtering for tumor transcriptome and immune sequencing. This clonotype was seen at least ten times. CDR1 is SQVTM and CDR2 is ANQGSEA in the germline V gene. CDR3 length equals 14 residues. V lost 4 bases and J 1 base, leaving 12 bases between the germline ends. This library used around 0.4 ug RNA and molecular barcoded adaptors spanning alpha/delta and beta/gamma chains. TCRdb itself ran the reads through MiXCR, one entry per CDR3 protein. In the table there are over 80,000 distinct CDR3 sequences, around 12% of which are singletons. Sequenced material: a population of CD138-negative cells sorted from bone marrow. The sequence was obtained from a donor aged 40 or over with multiple myeloma. The J gene is TRBJ2-3, the V gene TRBV29-1; D is possibly TRBD1 (5 bases). In DNA form, the CDR3 reads TGCAGCGTTGGCAGGGCTCTGGGCACAGATACGCAGTATTTT. It translates to CSVGRALGTDTQYF.